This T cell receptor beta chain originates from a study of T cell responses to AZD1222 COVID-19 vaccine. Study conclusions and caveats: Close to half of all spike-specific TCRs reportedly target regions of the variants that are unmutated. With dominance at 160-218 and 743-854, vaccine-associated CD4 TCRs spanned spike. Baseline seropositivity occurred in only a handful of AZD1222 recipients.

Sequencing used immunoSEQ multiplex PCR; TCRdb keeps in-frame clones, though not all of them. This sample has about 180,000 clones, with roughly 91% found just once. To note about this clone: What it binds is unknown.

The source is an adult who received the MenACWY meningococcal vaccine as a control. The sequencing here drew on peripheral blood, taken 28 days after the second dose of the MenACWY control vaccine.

For the CDR3, the DNA is TGTGCCAGCTCACCATTGTCGGGCCGGTGGTCCTACGAGCAGTACTTC. This encodes CASSPLSGRWSYEQYF. V usage is TRBV18 and J usage is TRBJ2-7; no reliable D call. CDR1 is KGHSH, CDR2 LQKENI, per germline. CDR3 length: 16 amino acids. V was pared by 2 bases and J by 1 base, with 15 bases between.